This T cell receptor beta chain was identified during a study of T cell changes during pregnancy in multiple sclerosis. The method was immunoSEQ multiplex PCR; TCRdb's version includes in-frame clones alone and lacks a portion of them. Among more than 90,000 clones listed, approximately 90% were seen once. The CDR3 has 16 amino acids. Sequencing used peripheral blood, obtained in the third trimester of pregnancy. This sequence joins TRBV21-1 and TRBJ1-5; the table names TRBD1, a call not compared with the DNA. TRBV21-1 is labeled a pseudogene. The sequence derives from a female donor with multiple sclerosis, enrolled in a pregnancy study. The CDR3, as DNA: TGTGCCAGCAGCAAAAGGTTAGGGGTCAGCAATCAGCCCCAGCATTTT. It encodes CASSKRLGVSNQPQHF.